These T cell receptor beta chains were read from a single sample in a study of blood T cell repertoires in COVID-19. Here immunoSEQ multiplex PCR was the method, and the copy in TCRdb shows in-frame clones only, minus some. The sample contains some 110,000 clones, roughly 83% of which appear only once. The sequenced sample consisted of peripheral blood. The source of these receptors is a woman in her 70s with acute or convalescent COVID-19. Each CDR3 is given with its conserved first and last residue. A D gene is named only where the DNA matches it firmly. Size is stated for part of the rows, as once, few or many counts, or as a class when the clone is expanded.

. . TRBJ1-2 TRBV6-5 TGTGCCAGCATGGCGGGTGAGGGCTATGGCTACACCTTC CASMAGEGYGYTF
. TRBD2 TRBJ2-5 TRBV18 TGTGCCAGCTCACCACGCGGGGGGGTCCAGGAGACCCAGTACTTC CASSPRGGVQETQYF
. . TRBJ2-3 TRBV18 TGTGCCAGCTCACCCCCCACGGCAGATACGCAGTATTTT CASSPPTADTQYF
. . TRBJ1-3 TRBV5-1 TGCGCCAGCAGCCTCAGGGACTCTGGAAACACCATATATTTT CASSLRDSGNTIYF
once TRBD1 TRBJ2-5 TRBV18 TGTGCCAGCTCACCTCCGACAGGGTGGGAGACCCAGTACTTC CASSPPTGWETQYF
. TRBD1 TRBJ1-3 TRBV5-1 TGCGCCAGCAGCACGACAGGGGATGGAAACACCATATATTTT CASSTTGDGNTIYF
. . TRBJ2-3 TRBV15 TGTGCCACCAGCAAGGAGGGGGCGGACACAGATACGCAGTATTTT CATSKEGADTDTQYF
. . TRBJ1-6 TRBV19 TGTGCCAGTACCCTTGGACTGATTAATTCACCCCTCCACTTT CASTLGLINSPLHF
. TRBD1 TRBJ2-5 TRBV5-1 TGCGCCAGCAGCTTGGAAGGGACAGGGGTTAAGAAGACCCAGTACTTC CASSLEGTGVKKTQYF
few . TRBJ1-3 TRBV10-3 TGTGCCATCAGTGAGTCACGGGGGACTGGAAACACCATATATTTT CAISESRGTGNTIYF
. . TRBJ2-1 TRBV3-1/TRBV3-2 TGTGCCAGCAGCCCCACCATGGGGACATACAATGAGCAGTTCTTC CASSPTMGTYNEQFF
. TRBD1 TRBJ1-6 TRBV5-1 TGCGCCAGCAGCTTGGGTCCCGGGACAGGATTGGATTCACCCCTCCACTTT CASSLGPGTGLDSPLHF
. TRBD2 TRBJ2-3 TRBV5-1 TGCGCCAGCGGGTCGTCGGCTAGCGGGACAGATACGCAGTATTTT CASGSSASGTDTQYF
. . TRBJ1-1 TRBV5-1 TGCGCCAGCAGCTCCCTTGGGCCTTTCAACACTGAAGCTTTCTTT CASSSLGPFNTEAFF
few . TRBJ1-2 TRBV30 TGTGCCTGGAGAGGACAGATTAACTCTAACTATGGCTACACCTTC CAWRGQINSNYGYTF
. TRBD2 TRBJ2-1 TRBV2 TGTGCCAGCTGCGGGGGGGCATGGAATGAGCAGTTCTTC CASCGGAWNEQFF
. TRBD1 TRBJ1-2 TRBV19 TGTGCCAGTAGTGCCCGACAGGGCGTCAATTCTGGCTACACCTTC CASSARQGVNSGYTF
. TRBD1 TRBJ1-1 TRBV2 TGTGCCAGTCGGGACAGCAACACTGAAGCTTTCTTT CASRDSNTEAFF
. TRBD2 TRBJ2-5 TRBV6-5 TGTGCCAGTACCCAGCAGCGGGGAGAGACCCAGTACTTC CASTQQRGETQYF
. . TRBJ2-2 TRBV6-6 TGTGCCAGCACGGTGAACACCGGGGAGCTGTTTTTT CASTVNTGELFF
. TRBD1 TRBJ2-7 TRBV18 TGTGCCAGCTCACCGGACGGGACAGGCCGATACGAGCAGTACTTC CASSPDGTGRYEQYF
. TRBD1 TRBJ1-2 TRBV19 TGTGCCAGTAGATCCTCGAGACAGGGGGTCTATGGCTACACCTTC CASRSSRQGVYGYTF
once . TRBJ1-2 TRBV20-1 TGCAGTGCTAGTTATCTTCTTAACTATGGCTACACCTTC CSASYLLNYGYTF
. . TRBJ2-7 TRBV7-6 TGTGCCAGCAGCCCTGTTGGGGGAGGCTCCTACGAGCAGTACTTC CASSPVGGGSYEQYF
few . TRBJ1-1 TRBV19 TGTGCCAGTAGTATTGGGGGGGAGTACACTGAAGCTTTCTTT CASSIGGEYTEAFF
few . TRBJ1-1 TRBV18 TGTGCCAGCTCACCAGAGGAGGGGACTGAAGCTTTCTTT CASSPEEGTEAFF
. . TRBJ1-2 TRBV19 TGTGCCAGTAGCCCAGAACAGGGATGGAATGGCTACACCTTC CASSPEQGWNGYTF
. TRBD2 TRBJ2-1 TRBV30 TGTGCCTGGAGTCCGGTTAGCGGGAGAACGGGAGAGCAGTTCTTC CAWSPVSGRTGEQFF
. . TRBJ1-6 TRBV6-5 TGTGCCAGCGGGTCGGGTTCACCCCTCCACTTT CASGSGSPLHF
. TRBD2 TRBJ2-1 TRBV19 TGTGCCAGTAGTACGGTAGCGGGAGGGATTGAGCAGTTCTTC CASSTVAGGIEQFF
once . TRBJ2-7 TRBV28 TGTGCCAGCAGTGCCCGGGGCGTGATAGCGGAAAGGTGGCAGTACTTC CASSARGVIAERWQYF
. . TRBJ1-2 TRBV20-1 TGCAGTGCTAGAGACAAAGGGAGGACCCTCTTC CSARDKGRTLF
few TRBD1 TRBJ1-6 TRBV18 TGTGCCAGCTCACCGTCACAGGGGGAGAATTCACCCCTCCACTTT CASSPSQGENSPLHF
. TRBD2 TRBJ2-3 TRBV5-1 TGCGCCAGCACGCGAGCCGTTCTAGCGGGGACATTCACAGATACGCAGTATTTT CASTRAVLAGTFTDTQYF
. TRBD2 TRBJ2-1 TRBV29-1 TGCAGCGCAACTAGACTAGCGGGTTACAATGAGCAGTTCTTC CSATRLAGYNEQFF
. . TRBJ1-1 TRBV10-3 TGTGCCATCAGTGGGCCCCTGACTAAAGGGCGGGGAAACACTGAAGCTTTCTTT CAISGPLTKGRGNTEAFF
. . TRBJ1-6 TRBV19 TGTGCCAGTAGTGCCTTGACAGGCGAGAATTCACCCCTCCACTTT CASSALTGENSPLHF
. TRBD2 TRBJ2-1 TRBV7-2 TGTGCCAGCAGCTCAGGACTAGTTAAGCGCAATGAGCAGTTCTTC CASSSGLVKRNEQFF
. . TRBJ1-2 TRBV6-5 TGTGCCAGCAGTCTGGCCTATGGCTACACCTTC CASSLAYGYTF
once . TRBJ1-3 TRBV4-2 TGTGCCAGCAGCCAAGATTTTCGAGGTAGCTCTGGAAACACCATATATTTT CASSQDFRGSSGNTIYF
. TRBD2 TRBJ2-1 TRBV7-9 TGTGCCAGCAACTTAGGGACTAGCGGGAGGCGGGAGCAGTTCTTC CASNLGTSGRREQFF
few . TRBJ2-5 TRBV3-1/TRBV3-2 TGTGCCAGCAGCCACTCGGGAGAGACCCAGTACTTC CASSHSGETQYF
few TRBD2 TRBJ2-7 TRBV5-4 TGTGCCAGCAGCTTCGGCGGGGGCGAGCAGTACTTC CASSFGGGEQYF
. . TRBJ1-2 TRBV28 TGTGCCAGCAGCCCCTTCGGGGGAACCTACTATGGCTACACCTTC CASSPFGGTYYGYTF
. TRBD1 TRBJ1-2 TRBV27 TGTGCCAGCAGTTTATCAGGGGGCGCAATCTATGGCTACACCTTC CASSLSGGAIYGYTF
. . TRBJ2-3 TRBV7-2 TGTGCCAGCAGCTTAACTACGACCACAGATACGCAGTATTTT CASSLTTTTDTQYF
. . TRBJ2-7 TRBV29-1 TGCAGCGTCGTTGCCGGGGGCGAGCAGTACTTC CSVVAGGEQYF
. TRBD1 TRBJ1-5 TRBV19 TGTGCCAGTAGTAGTACAGGGGGCGTTCAGCCCCAGCATTTT CASSSTGGVQPQHF
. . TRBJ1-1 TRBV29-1 TGCAGCGTTGAAGATCTCTACCCTATGAACACTGAAGCTTTCTTT CSVEDLYPMNTEAFF
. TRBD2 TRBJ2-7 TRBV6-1 TGTGCCAGCAGTGGAGCGGGACTAGCGGGGGACGAGCAGTACTTC CASSGAGLAGDEQYF
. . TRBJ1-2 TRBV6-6 TGTGCCAGCAGTCCCCTGGGAGGGAACCTTGTGGGCGGCTACACCTTC CASSPLGGNLVGGYTF
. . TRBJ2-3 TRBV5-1 TGCGCCAGCAGCGCGGGACTCCACACAGATACGCAGTATTTT CASSAGLHTDTQYF
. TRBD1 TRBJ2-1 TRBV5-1 TGCGCCAGCAGCTCCGGACAGGGAGTGAGGAATGAGCAGTTCTTC CASSSGQGVRNEQFF
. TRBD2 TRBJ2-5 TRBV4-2 TGTGCCAGCAGCCGGGGAGCCCCAACCAGCGGGGGGGCCGGTGAGACCCAGTACTTC CASSRGAPTSGGAGETQYF
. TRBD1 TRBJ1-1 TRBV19 TGTGCCAGCGGGGGCAGGGGGCAGTCGAGGGCTGAAGCTTTCTTT CASGGRGQSRAEAFF